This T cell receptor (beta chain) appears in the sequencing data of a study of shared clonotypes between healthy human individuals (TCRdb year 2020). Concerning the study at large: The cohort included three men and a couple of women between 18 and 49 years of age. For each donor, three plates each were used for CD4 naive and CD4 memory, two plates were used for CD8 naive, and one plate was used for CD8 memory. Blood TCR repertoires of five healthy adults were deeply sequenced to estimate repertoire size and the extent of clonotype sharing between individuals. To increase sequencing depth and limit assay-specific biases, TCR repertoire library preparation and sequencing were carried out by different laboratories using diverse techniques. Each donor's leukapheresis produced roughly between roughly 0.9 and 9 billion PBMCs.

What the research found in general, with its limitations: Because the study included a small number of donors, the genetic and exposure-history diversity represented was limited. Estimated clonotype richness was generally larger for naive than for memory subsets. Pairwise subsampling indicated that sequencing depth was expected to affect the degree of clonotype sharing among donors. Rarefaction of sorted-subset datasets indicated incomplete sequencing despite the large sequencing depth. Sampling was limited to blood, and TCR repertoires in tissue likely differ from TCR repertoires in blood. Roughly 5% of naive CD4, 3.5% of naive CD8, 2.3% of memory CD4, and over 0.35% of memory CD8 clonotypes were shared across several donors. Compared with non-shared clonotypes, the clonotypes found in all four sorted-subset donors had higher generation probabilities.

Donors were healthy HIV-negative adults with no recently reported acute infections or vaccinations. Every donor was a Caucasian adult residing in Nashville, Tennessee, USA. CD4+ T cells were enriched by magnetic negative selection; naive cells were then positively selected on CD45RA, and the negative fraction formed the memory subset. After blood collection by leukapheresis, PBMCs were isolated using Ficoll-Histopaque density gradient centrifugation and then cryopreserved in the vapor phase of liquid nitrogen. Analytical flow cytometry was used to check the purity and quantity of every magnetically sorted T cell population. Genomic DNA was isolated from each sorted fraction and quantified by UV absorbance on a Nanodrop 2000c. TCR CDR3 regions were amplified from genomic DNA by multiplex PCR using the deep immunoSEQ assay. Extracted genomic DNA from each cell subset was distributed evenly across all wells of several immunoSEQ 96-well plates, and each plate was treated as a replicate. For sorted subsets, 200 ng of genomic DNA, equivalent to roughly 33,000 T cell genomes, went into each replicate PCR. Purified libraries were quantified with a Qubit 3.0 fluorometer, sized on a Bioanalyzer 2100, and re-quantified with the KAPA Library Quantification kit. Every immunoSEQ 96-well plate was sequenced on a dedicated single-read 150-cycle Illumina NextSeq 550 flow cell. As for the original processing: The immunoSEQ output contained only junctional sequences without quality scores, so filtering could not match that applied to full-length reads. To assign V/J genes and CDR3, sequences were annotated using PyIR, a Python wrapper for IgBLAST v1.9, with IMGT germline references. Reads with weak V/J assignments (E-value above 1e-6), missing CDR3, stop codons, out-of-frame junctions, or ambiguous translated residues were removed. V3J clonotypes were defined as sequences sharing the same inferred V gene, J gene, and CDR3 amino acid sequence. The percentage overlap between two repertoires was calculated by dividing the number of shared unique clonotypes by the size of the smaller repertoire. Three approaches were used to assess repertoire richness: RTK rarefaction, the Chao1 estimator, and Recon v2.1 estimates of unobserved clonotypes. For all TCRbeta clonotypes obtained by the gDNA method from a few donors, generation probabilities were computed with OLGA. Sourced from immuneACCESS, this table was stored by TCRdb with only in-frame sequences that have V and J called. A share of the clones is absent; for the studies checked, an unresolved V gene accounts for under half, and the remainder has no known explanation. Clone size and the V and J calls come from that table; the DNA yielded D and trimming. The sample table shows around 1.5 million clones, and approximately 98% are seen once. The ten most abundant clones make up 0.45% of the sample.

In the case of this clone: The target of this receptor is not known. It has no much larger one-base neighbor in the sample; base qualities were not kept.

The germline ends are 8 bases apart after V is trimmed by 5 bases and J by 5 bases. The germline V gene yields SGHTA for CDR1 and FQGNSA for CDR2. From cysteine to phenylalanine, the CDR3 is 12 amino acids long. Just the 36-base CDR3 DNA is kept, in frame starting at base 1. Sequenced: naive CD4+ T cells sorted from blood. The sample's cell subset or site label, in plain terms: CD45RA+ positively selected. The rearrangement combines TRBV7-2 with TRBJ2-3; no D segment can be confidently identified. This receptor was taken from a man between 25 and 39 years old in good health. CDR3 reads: CASSHYGDTQYF. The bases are TGTGCCAGCAGCCATTACGGAGATACGCAGTATTTT.